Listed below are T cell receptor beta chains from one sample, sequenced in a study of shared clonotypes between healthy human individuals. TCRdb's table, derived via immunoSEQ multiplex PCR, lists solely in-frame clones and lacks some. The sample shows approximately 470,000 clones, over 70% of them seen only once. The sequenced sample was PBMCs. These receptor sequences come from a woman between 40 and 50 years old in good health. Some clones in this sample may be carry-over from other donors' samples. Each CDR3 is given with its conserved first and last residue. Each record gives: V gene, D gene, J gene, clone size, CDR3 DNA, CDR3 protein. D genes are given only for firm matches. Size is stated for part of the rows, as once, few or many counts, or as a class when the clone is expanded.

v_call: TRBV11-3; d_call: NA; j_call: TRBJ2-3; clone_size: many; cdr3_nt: TGTGCCAGCAGCTTTCACACAGATACGCAGTATTTT; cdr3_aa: CASSFHTDTQYF
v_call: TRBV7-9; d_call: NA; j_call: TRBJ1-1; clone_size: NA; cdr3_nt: TGTGCCAGCAGCCAACCCCTCGCTGACATGACGAACACTGAAGCTTTCTTT; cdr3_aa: CASSQPLADMTNTEAFF
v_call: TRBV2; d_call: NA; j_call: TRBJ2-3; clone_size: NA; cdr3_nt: TGTGCCAGCCCGGAGGGGGGAGCCCACACAGATACGCAGTATTTT; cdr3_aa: CASPEGGAHTDTQYF
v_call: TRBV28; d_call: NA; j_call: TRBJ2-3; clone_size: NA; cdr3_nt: TGTGCCAGCAGTCTCCGTCCGGGACATGCGAACCCTAGCACAGATACGCAGTATTTT; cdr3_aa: CASSLRPGHANPSTDTQYF
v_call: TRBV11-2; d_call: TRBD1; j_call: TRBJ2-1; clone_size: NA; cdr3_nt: TGTGCCAGCAGCTTAGGGGGACAGTACAATGAGCAGTTCTTC; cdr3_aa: CASSLGGQYNEQFF
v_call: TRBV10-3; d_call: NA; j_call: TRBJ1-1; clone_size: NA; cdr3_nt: TGTGCCATCAAAGGGAACACTGAAGCTTTCTTT; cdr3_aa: CAIKGNTEAFF
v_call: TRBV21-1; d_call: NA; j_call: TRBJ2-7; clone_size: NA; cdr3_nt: TGTGCCAGCAGCAAAGCGTTCGTCAGGGATGACGAGCAGTACTTC; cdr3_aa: CASSKAFVRDDEQYF
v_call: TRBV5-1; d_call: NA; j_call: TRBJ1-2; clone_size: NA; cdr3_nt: TGCGCCAGCAGCTTGGAGTACAGGGCTGGGTATGGCTACACCTTC; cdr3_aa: CASSLEYRAGYGYTF
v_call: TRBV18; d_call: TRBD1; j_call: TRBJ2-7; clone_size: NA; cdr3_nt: TGTGCCAGCTCACCCCCGGGACAGGGGTCCCCCTACGAGCAGTACTTC; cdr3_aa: CASSPPGQGSPYEQYF
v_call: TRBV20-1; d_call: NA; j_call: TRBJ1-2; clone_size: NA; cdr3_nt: TGCAGTGCTTTAGGAGTTGCTGGCTACACCTTC; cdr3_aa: CSALGVAGYTF
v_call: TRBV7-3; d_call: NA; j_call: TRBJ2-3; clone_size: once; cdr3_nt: TGTGCCAGCACCCTTGGGGTTTCTAGCACAGATACGCAGTATTTT; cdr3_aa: CASTLGVSSTDTQYF
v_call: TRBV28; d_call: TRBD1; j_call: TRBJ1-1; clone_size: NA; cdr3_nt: TGTGCCAGCAGTAAAACAGGGGTGAACACTGAAGCTTTCTTT; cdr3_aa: CASSKTGVNTEAFF
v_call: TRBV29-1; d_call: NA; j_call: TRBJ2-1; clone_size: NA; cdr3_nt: TGCAGCGTTGGGGGGAGTGGCGATGAGCAGTTCTTC; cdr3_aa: CSVGGSGDEQFF
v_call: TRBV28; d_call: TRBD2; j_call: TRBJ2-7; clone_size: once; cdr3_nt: TGTGCCAGCAGTACCGGGACTAGCGGGTTCTCCTACGAGCAGTACTTC; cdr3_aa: CASSTGTSGFSYEQYF
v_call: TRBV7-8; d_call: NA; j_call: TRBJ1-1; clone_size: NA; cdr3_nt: TGTGCCAGCAGCTTATTGGGGAACACTGAAGCTTTCTTT; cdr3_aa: CASSLLGNTEAFF
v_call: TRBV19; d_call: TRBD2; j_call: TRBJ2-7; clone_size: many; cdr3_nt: TGTGCCAGTAGTGCCGAGACTAGCGGGAGATTCTACGAGCAGTACTTC; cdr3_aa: CASSAETSGRFYEQYF
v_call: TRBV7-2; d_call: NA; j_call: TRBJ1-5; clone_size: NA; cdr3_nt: TGTGCCAGCAGCTTAATGAATCAGCCCCAGCATTTT; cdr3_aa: CASSLMNQPQHF
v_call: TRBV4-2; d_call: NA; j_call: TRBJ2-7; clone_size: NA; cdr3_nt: TGTGCCAGCAGCCCCACCGGGAGCAGTACCTACGAGCAGTACTTC; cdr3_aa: CASSPTGSSTYEQYF
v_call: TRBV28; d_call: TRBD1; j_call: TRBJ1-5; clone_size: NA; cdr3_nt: TGTGCCAGCAGAAGACAGGGTGATCAGCCCCAGCATTTT; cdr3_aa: CASRRQGDQPQHF
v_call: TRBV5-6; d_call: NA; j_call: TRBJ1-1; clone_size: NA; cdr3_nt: TGTGCCAGCAGCCCCGAGCTCCGTTTAAGGGACACTGAAGCTTTCTTT; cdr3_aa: CASSPELRLRDTEAFF
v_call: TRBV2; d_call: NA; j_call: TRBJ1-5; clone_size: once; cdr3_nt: TGTGCCAGCAGTGATGGAAGTCAGCCCCAGCATTTT; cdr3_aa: CASSDGSQPQHF
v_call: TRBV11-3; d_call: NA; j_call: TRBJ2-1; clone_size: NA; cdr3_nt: TGTGCCAGCAGCTCCTCAAGGTATGGTGAGCAGTTCTTC; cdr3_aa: CASSSSRYGEQFF
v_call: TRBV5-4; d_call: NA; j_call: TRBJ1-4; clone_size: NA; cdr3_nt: TGTGCCAGCAGCTTGTACGGGGTGGAAAAACTGTTTTTT; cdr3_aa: CASSLYGVEKLFF
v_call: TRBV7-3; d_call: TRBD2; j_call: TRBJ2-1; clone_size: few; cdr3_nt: TGTGCCAGCAGCTTAGAGGTTGGACTAGTCTATGAGCAGTTCTTC; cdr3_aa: CASSLEVGLVYEQFF
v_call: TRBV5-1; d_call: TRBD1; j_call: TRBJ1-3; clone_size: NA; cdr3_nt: TGCGCCAGCAGCTTGGAATGGGGACAGAAGGGCCGTATATATTTT; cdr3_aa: CASSLEWGQKGRIYF
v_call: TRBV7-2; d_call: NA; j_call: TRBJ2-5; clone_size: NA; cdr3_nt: TGTGCCAGCAGCTCGGGAGAGACCCAGTACTTC; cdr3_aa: CASSSGETQYF
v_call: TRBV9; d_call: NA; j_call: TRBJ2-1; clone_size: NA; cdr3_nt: TGTGCCAGCAGCGTAGTGACCAGCTCCTACAATGAGCAGTTCTTC; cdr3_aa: CASSVVTSSYNEQFF
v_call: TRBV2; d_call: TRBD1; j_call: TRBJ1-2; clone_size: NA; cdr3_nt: TGTGCCAGCAAGTACGGACAGGCCGATGGCTACACCTTC; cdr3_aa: CASKYGQADGYTF
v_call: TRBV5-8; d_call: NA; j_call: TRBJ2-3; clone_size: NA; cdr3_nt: TGTGCCAGCAGCTCAGGACTATCCCCAGATACGCAGTATTTT; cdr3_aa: CASSSGLSPDTQYF
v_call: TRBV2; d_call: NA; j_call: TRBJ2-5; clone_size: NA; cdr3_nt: TGTGCCAGCATGGCAGAACAAGAGACCCAGTACTTC; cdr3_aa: CASMAEQETQYF
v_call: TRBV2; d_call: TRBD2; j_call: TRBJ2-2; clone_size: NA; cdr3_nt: TGTGCCAGCAGTGCCCAACGGGGCGGGGGACCCGGGGAGCTGTTTTTT; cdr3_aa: CASSAQRGGGPGELFF
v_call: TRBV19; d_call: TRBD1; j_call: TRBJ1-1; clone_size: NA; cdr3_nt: TGTGCCAGTCGGGACAGGGTGAACACTGAAGCTTTCTTT; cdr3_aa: CASRDRVNTEAFF
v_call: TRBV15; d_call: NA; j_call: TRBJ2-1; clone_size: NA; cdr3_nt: TGTGCCACCAGCCCACGGACTGGAGATTACAATGAGCAGTTCTTC; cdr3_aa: CATSPRTGDYNEQFF
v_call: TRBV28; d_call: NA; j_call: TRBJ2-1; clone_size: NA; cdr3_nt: TGTGCCAGCAATCTGGGGGACACCTACAATGAGCAGTTCTTC; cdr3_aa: CASNLGDTYNEQFF
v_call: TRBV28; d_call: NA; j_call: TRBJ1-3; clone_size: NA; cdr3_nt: TGTGCCAGCAGTTTAGGGCTCAGCTCTGGAAACACCATATATTTT; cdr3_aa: CASSLGLSSGNTIYF
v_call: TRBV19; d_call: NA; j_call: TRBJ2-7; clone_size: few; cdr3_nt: TGTGCCACCAAGACCCCCAGCTCCTACGAGCAGTACTTC; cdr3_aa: CATKTPSSYEQYF
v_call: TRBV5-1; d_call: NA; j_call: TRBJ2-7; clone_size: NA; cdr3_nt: TGCGCCAGCAGCTTCGACAGGACGTCCCAATGGAGCGAGCAGTACTTC; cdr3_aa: CASSFDRTSQWSEQYF
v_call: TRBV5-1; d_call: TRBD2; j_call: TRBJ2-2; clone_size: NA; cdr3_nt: TGCGCCAGCAGCTTCGTGGGAGGGGTAATCACCGGGGAGCTGTTTTTT; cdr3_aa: CASSFVGGVITGELFF
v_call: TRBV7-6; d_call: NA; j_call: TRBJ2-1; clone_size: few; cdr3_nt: TGTGCCAGTAAGGGCTGGGCCTACAATGAGCAGTTCTTC; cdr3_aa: CASKGWAYNEQFF
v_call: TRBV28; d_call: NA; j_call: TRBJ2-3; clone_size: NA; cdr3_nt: TGTGCCAGCAGCGGAGGGCGGCGAGATACGCAGTATTTT; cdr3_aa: CASSGGRRDTQYF
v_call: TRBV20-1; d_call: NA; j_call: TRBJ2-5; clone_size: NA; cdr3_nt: TGCAGTGCCGAGGAGAAAGAGACCCAGTACTTC; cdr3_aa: CSAEEKETQYF
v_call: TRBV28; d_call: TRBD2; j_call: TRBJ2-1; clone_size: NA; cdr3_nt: TGTGCCAGCAGTCCATTCGGACTAGCGGGAGGGTCCTACAATGAGCAGTTCTTC; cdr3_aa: CASSPFGLAGGSYNEQFF
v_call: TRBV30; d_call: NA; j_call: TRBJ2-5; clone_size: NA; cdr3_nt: TGTGCCTGGAGTCTTCGACAGGGACTTGGAGAGACCCAGTACTTC; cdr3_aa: CAWSLRQGLGETQYF
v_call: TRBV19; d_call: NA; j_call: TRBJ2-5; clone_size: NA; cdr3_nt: TGTGCCAGTAGTAACGAACAGGGTTCCGAGACCCAGTACTTC; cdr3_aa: CASSNEQGSETQYF
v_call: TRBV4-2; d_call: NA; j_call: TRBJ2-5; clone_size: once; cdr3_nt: TGTGCCAGCAGCCCCTCTCCAGGGCGCCAAGAGACCCAGTACTTC; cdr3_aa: CASSPSPGRQETQYF
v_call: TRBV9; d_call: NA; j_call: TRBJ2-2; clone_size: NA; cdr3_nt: TGTGCCAGCAGCGTAAGCGGACTGAACACCGGGGAGCTGTTTTTT; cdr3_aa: CASSVSGLNTGELFF
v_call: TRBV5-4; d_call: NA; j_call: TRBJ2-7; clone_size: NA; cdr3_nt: TGTGCCAGCAGCCTTGACAGCGTCTACGAGCAGTACTTC; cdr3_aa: CASSLDSVYEQYF
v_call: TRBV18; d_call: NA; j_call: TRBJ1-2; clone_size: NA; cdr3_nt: TGTGCCAGCTCACCAGAGGACGGGCCGTACTATGGCTACACCTTC; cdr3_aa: CASSPEDGPYYGYTF
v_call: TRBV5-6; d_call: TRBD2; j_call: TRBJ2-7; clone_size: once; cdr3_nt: TGTGCCAGCAGCCCACTAGCGGGCTCATCCTACGAGCAGTACTTC; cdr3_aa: CASSPLAGSSYEQYF
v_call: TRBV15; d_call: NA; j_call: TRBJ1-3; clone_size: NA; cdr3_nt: TGTGCCACCAGCAAGGGCAGGGCCGAAAACACCATATATTTT; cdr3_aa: CATSKGRAENTIYF
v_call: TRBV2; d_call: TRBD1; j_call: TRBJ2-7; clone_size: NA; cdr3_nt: TGTGCCAGCGGGACAGGGCCGGGCGAGCAGTACTTC; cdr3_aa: CASGTGPGEQYF
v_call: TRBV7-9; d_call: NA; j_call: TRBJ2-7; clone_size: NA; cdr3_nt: TGTGCCAGCAGCTTAGGGCAGACAGGCGATTTGGACGAGCAGTACTTC; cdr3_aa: CASSLGQTGDLDEQYF